A single T cell receptor beta chain is shown here with its context. Its target is unknown. The sample comes from a study of cytomegalovirus exposure and HLA in healthy donors. Germline V gene lookup returns CDR1 SGHDN and CDR2 FVKESK. Trimming removed 4 bases from V and 0 bases from J, with 15 bases in between. This CDR3 has 16 amino acids. The PCR was carried out with 60 Vbeta primers and 13 Jbeta primers. Libraries were prepared by immunoSEQ multiplex PCR; TCRdb keeps only in-frame clonotypes and omits some of them. Of about 130,000 clones in the sample, around 80% were seen once. General study results and limits: Most TCR beta V segments were productive about 90% or about 30% of the time in an earlier analysis. Most CMV-associated TCR beta chains were later found to appear HLA-restricted.

Material for sequencing was PBMCs. The TCR originated in a man younger than 40 in good health. The chain has TRBV14 and TRBJ1-1; tentatively, D is TRBD1 (6 bases). DNA of the CDR3: TGTGCCAGCAGCCCAAAGACTGACAGGATGAACACTGAAGCTTTCTTT. It translates to CASSPKTDRMNTEAFF.